The 6 T cell receptor beta chains reported below all come from one sample, sequenced in a study of cytomegalovirus exposure and HLA in healthy donors. The data were produced by immunoSEQ multiplex PCR, yet TCRdb's version contains in-frame clones alone and is incomplete. This sample has some 250,000 clones; 85% to 90% occur once, and the top ten carry 0.35% to 0.4%. The specimen was PBMCs. The receptors stem from a woman younger than 30 in good health and CMV-seronegative.

This clone was seen a single time. The rearrangement joins TRBV18 to TRBJ2-7, with TRBD1 as a possible D gene (5 bases). CDR1 is KGHSH, CDR2 LQKENI, per germline. V was shortened by 3 bases and J by 2 bases, with 11 bases between the two germline ends. The CDR3 is 14 residues long. CDR3 in amino acids: CASSPDMPAYEQYV. Here the CDR3 DNA reads TGTGCCAGCTCACCGGACATGCCTGCCTACGAGCAGTACGTC.

The chain couples TRBV9 to TRBJ2-6, with 12 bases matching TRBD1. V lost 0 bases and J lost 1; bases outside the gene matches: 5. CDR1 and CDR2 from the germline V gene are SGDLS and YYNGEE. The CDR3 has 19 residues. The CDR3 spells CASSVAGTGGPSGANVLTF. In nucleotides, the CDR3 is TGTGCCAGCAGCGTAGCCGGGACAGGGGGCCCTTCTGGGGCCAACGTCCTGACTTTC.

This chain uses TRBV7-9 with TRBJ2-7, with TRBD1 matching 9 bases. This CDR3 has 15 residues. Germline CDR1 SEHNR, CDR2 FQNEAQ (reference sequence). J lost 2 bases, V lost 5 bases, and 7 bases had no gene match. The CDR3 region is CASSIGTGFAYEQYF. The CDR3 DNA reads TGTGCCAGCAGCATAGGGACAGGGTTCGCCTACGAGCAGTACTTC.

J is TRBJ1-2 and V is TRBV5-4, with D possibly matching TRBD1 (5 bases). Looked up from germline, CDR1 is SGHNT and CDR2 is YYREEE (reference sequence). The CDR3 extends over 13 amino acids. V dropped 1 base and J dropped 3 bases, with 7 bases sitting between them. In DNA form, the CDR3 reads TGTGCCAGCAGCTTGACAGGCGACTATGGCTACACCTTC. Protein: CASSLTGDYGYTF.

This chain uses TRBV7-6 with TRBJ1-3; D may be TRBD1 (5 bases). From germline, CDR1 is SGHVS and CDR2 FNYEAQ. Trimming left V 3 bases short and J 0 bases short, with 18 bases between. This CDR3 is built from 18 residues. DNA for the CDR3: TGTGCCAGCAGCTTTTCGTCCGGGGGGACCCTCTCTGGAAACACCATATATTTT. Its translation: CASSFSSGGTLSGNTIYF.

This clone is a singleton in its sample. The V gene is TRBV9, the J gene TRBJ1-1, with 10 bases that match TRBD1. CDR1 and CDR2 (germline): SGDLS, YYNGEE. The V and J ends lost 0 bases and 1 base, in that order; junction bases with no gene match: 6. CDR3 length: 17 amino acids. The CDR3 here is CASSVAGGTGANTEAFF. CDR3 bases: TGTGCCAGCAGCGTAGCGGGGGGGACAGGGGCGAACACTGAAGCTTTCTTT. The entire variable domain, with the rest obtained from reference TRBV9 and TRBJ1-1, is as follows: DSGVTQTPKHLITATGQRVTLRCSPRSGDLSVYWYQQSLDQGLQFLIQYYNGEERAKGNILERFSAQQFPDLHSELNLSSLELGDSALYFCASSVAGGTGANTEAFFGQGTRLTVV.